These 21 T cell receptor beta chains originate from one sample sequenced in a study of kidney transplant recipient with SARS-CoV-2 infection. TCRdb analysed the reads with MiXCR anew, one entry per CDR3 protein. The table records 200,000 to 300,000 distinct CDR3 sequences, 29% of them present only once. The sequenced sample was a blood sample, obtained at baseline and between days 110 and 120 from a kidney transplant recipient. The source is a male patient aged 25 to 39 who had COVID-19 and was a kidney transplant recipient. Some of these T cells may belong to the graft donor.

As concerns this clonotype: A much larger clone is a single base away; this may be a read error. This chain uses TRBV5-5 with TRBJ1-1; D remains ambiguous. Per the germline V gene, CDR1 is SGHKS and CDR2 is YYEKEE (reference sequence). The CDR3 covers 17 residues. The CDR3 DNA sequence: TGTGCCGGCAGCAGGTTATTTGTAGGGATGGGCGACACTGAAGCTTTCTTT. As protein: CAGSRLFVGMGDTEAFF.

This clonotype was seen ten or more times. The rearrangement links TRBV19 to TRBJ2-1; 7 nucleotides line up with TRBD2. In germline, CDR1 is LNHDA, CDR2 SQIVND (reference sequence). V gave up 7 bases and J gave up 9 bases; unmatched junction bases: 15. This CDR3 is built from 15 residues. CDR3 nucleotides: TGTGCCAGTATTCCCCTCGGCGGGAGCGAGAGTGAGCAGTTCTTC. Its protein is CASIPLGGSESEQFF. The entire variable domain, with the rest obtained from reference TRBV19 and TRBJ2-1, is as follows: DGGITQSPKYLFRKEGQNVTLSCEQNLNHDAMYWYRQDPGQGLRLIYYSQIVNDFQKGDIAEGYSVSREKKESFPLTVTSAQKNPTAFYLCASIPLGGSESEQFFGPGTRLTVL.

The table lists this clonotype with many counts. The chain recombines TRBV11-3 with TRBJ2-1, with 8 bases lining up with TRBD1. The J segment lost 5 bases and the V segment lost 3 bases, leaving 3 bases of the junction unmatched. Germline V gene data show CDR1 as SGHNT and CDR2 as YENEEA. The length of the CDR3 is 14 residues. CDR3 sequence reads: CASSLGQEDNEQFF. CDR3 in DNA: TGTGCCAGCAGCTTGGGACAGGAGGACAATGAGCAGTTCTTC.

Note on this clonotype: Being one base from a much bigger clone, this may be a read error. The chain uses TRBV20-1 and TRBJ2-5; 12 nucleotides align to TRBD2. V was clipped by 3 bases and J by 7 bases; unmatched bases: 21. From germline, CDR1 is DFQATT and CDR2 SNEGSKA (reference sequence). This CDR3 spans 19 amino acids. CDR3 sequence: CSASSGTETSGGRMGTQYF. The CDR3 region has the DNA TGCAGTGCTAGTTCTGGCACCGAGACTAGCGGGGGACGGATGGGGACCCAGTACTTC.

The sample holds many counts of this clonotype. The V call is TRBV7-9, the J call TRBJ1-1, with D uncertain. The CDR3 is made up of 14 amino acids. V lost 5 bases, J lost 2 bases, and 12 bases lay in between. Germline values: CDR1 SEHNR, CDR2 FQNEAQ (reference sequence). CDR3 DNA sequence: TGTGCCAGCAGCCCTCGCTCACACAACACTGAAGCTTTCTTT. This gives the protein CASSPRSHNTEAFF.

As to this clonotype: Just one base apart from a much larger clone, this may be a read error. The CDR3 bases are TGCGCCAACAGCTTGTTGAGACAGTCGAACACCGGGGAGCTGTTTTTT. Translated: CANSLLRQSNTGELFF. The chain employs TRBV5-1 and TRBJ2-2; D might be TRBD1 (5 bases). Germline assignment: CDR1 SGHRS and CDR2 YFSETQ. The CDR3 length is 16 residues.

This clonotype was recorded at least ten times. V gene TRBV19 combines with J gene TRBJ2-7, with D possibly matching TRBD1 (5 bases). Germline V CDR1 and CDR2: LNHDA, SQIVND (reference sequence). The CDR3 sequence is 13 residues long. The V gene lost 3 bases and the J gene lost 5 bases, with 11 bases spanning the gap. The CDR3 is CASSIQGLNEQYF. CDR3 nucleotides: TGTGCCAGTAGTATCCAGGGATTGAACGAGCAGTACTTC. Using reference TRBV19 and TRBJ2-7 for the parts outside the CDR3, the full variable domain is DGGITQSPKYLFRKEGQNVTLSCEQNLNHDAMYWYRQDPGQGLRLIYYSQIVNDFQKGDIAEGYSVSREKKESFPLTVTSAQKNPTAFYLCASSIQGLNEQYFGPGTRLTVT.

Turning to this clonotype: This may be a read error: a much more frequent sequence differs by one nucleotide. V is TRBV3-1 and J is TRBJ1-2; no definite D call. The CDR3 runs to 17 residues. From germline, CDR1 is LGHDT and CDR2 YNNKEL (reference sequence). The CDR3 nucleotides read TGTGCCAGCAGCTGCATGGGCACCCTTCGAAAGACCTATGGCTACGCCTTC. Translation gives CASSCMGTLRKTYGYAF.

On this clonotype: A much more abundant neighbour one base away suggests this may be a read error. The rearrangement joins TRBV18 to TRBJ2-2; 7 bases align to TRBD1. Germline assignment: CDR1 KGHSH and CDR2 LQKENI. This CDR3 region has 15 residues. CDR3 DNA: TGTGCCAGCTCACCCACCGACAGGGACGCCGGGGAGCTGCTTTTT. It codes for CASSPTDRDAGELLF.

This clonotype was observed many times. The genes are TRBV7-6 and TRBJ1-2; D remains unclear. The CDR3 loop spans 17 amino acids. Germline assignment: CDR1 SGHVS and CDR2 FNYEAQ. Trimming took off 4 bases at V and 4 bases at J, with 22 bases between the two ends. CDR3 sequence: CASSSRIESRKTYGYTF. Here the CDR3 DNA reads TGTGCCAGCAGCTCCAGGATTGAATCTCGAAAGACCTATGGCTACACCTTC.

The rearrangement joins TRBV20-1 to TRBJ2-5; 9 nucleotides align to TRBD1. The CDR3 is 14 residues long. Germline values: CDR1 DFQATT, CDR2 SNEGSKA (reference sequence). The V segment lost 4 bases and the J segment 7 bases; nucleotides outside the gene matches: 10. CDR3 nucleotide sequence: TGCAGTGCTAAACCGGGACAGGGCCTGGTGACCCAGTACTTC. Its protein is CSAKPGQGLVTQYF.

Ten or more counts support this clonotype. The chain employs TRBV28 and TRBJ2-2; 8 nucleotides line up with TRBD1. The CDR3 has 17 residues. Germline V gene sequence: CDR1 MDHEN, CDR2 SYDVKM. Trimming took 8 bases from V and 4 from J; bases not matched to a gene: 15. The DNA for the CDR3 is TGTGCCAGCTTTTCCGTAAGGAGGACAGGGACCACCGGGGAGCTGTTTTTT. Translating it yields CASFSVRRTGTTGELFF.

This clonotype came up many times. The rearrangement links TRBV3-1 to TRBJ1-1; D is unclear. CDR3 length: 17 residues. The V and J ends lost 5 bases and 4 bases respectively, with 23 bases between them. Germline lookup yields CDR1 LGHDT and CDR2 YNNKEL (reference sequence). CDR3 in DNA: TGTGCCAGCAGCTTCCACTCTCCCATTTCAATTCGCACTGAAGCTTTCTTT. This gives the protein CASSFHSPISIRTEAFF.

In regard to this clonotype: This clone may be a read error of a much larger clone one base away. This chain connects TRBV20-1 to TRBJ2-5; a possible D gene is TRBD2 (6 bases). This CDR3 has 12 residues. The V gene lost 8 bases and the J gene lost 3 bases, with 13 bases spanning the gap. The germline gives CDR1 DFQATT, CDR2 SNEGSKA (reference sequence). Here the CDR3 reads CSRLVGKETQYF. CDR3 sequence (DNA): TGCAGTCGACTAGTGGGCAAAGAGACCCAGTACTTC.

A remark on this clonotype: This may stem from a read error, because a much larger clone lies one nucleotide away. The gene calls are TRBV28 and TRBJ1-6; D may be TRBD1 (6 bases). Trimming shortened V by 4 bases and J by 7 bases, and 11 bases separated the two germline ends. The V gene's germline CDR1 is MDHEN and CDR2 SYDVKM. This CDR3 has 14 residues. CDR3: CASSSGEGNSPLHF. DNA of the CDR3: TGTGCCAGCAGTTCAGGGGAGGGGAATTCACCCCTCCACTTT.

The genes are TRBV27 and TRBJ2-1; 9 nucleotides agree with TRBD2. The CDR3 covers 17 residues. Germline CDR1 MNHEY, CDR2 SMNVEV (reference sequence). With 5 bases clipped from V and 8 bases from J, the junction kept 16 bases outside the gene matches. In DNA form, the CDR3 reads TGTGCCAGCAGTCTCCCCCGCTGGCGGGAGGGCTCGGATGAGCAGTTCTTC. It specifies CASSLPRWREGSDEQFF.

Turning to this clonotype: Possible read error: a much larger clone is one base away. The gene calls are TRBV6-5 and TRBJ2-3, with TRBD2 identical over 10 bases. The CDR3 totals 18 residues. CDR1 and CDR2 from the germline V gene are MNHEY and SVGAGI. The CDR3, as DNA: TGTGCCAGCGGTTACTCGACTAAGCGGGAGGGCCACACAGATACGCAGTATTTT. The encoded protein is CASGYSTKREGHTDTQYF.

The chain couples TRBV6-4 to TRBJ1-2; D is unclear. This CDR3 is 17 amino acids long. Trimming removed 3 bases at V and 4 bases at J, with 21 bases between. Germline CDR1 is MRHNA and CDR2 is SNTAGT. CDR3 in DNA: TGTGCCAGCAGTGAAAAACGCTCACAAGGAAAGACCTATGGCTACACCTTC. This codes for CASSEKRSQGKTYGYTF.

A word on this clonotype: At one of its ends the junction is not consistent with the germline gene, which may arise from a read error. The rearrangement uses TRBV4-1 and TRBJ2-7, with D perhaps given as TRBD1 or TRBD2 (6 bases each). This CDR3 contains 15 residues. Looked up from germline, CDR1 is MGHRA and CDR2 is YSYEKL. CDR3 loop: CASSQEGGSSYVQYF. The CDR3 DNA reads TGCGCCAGCAGCCAAGAAGGGGGGAGCTCCTACGTGCAGTACTTC.

Comments on this clonotype: A much larger clonotype is one base distant, so this may be a read error. This chain links TRBV27 with TRBJ2-2; 7 bases are shared with TRBD1. CDR1 MNHEY and CDR2 SMNVEV come from the germline V gene (reference sequence). This CDR3 has 16 residues. The CDR3 sequence: CASGLNRGPNTGEPFF. CDR3 in DNA: TGTGCCAGCGGTCTTAACAGGGGCCCGAACACCGGGGAGCCGTTTTTT.

This clonotype was observed many times. The chain has TRBV5-4 and TRBJ2-2, with 14 bases matching TRBD2. In germline, CDR1 is SGHNT, CDR2 YYREEE (reference sequence). The CDR3 has 15 amino acids. With V trimmed by 4 bases and J by 6 bases, 2 bases remained unmatched. The CDR3 DNA sequence: TGTGCCAGCAGCGGGACTAGCGGGAGATCCGGGGAGCTGTTTTTT. As protein: CASSGTSGRSGELFF.